Listed below are T cell receptor beta chains from one sample, sequenced in a study of T cell repertoires in ileal Crohn's disease. Generated by immunoSEQ multiplex PCR, the TCRdb table keeps only in-frame clones and is missing some. The repertoire holds roughly 7,200 clones, with 60% to 80% as singletons. Sample: ileal tissue. The source of these receptors is an adult with Crohn's disease. Each CDR3 is given with its conserved first and last residue. The order of the fields is D gene, J gene, clone size, V gene, CDR3 DNA, CDR3 protein. D genes are given only for firm matches. Part of the rows lack a size; the others show once, few, many or a class for expanded clones.

D: TRBD2
J: TRBJ2-3
size: few
V: TRBV18
DNA: TGTGCCAGCTCACCACCGGCGGGAGGGCCATCTGACGATACGCAGTATTTT
CDR3: CASSPPAGGPSDDTQYF

D: TRBD2
J: TRBJ2-5
size: NA
V: TRBV13
DNA: TGTGCCAGCAGCCCCCGGACTAGCGAGAGACAAGAGACCCAGTACTTC
CDR3: CASSPRTSERQETQYF

D: NA
J: TRBJ1-1
size: few
V: TRBV29-1
DNA: TGCAGCGACCAAGGGTGGAACACTGAAGCTTTCTTT
CDR3: CSDQGWNTEAFF

D: NA
J: TRBJ1-1
size: few
V: TRBV19
DNA: TGTGCCAGTAGCCCAGGGGCTCTTGCTGAAGCTTTCTTT
CDR3: CASSPGALAEAFF

D: TRBD1
J: TRBJ2-3
size: NA
V: TRBV7-3
DNA: TGTGCCAGCAGCTTAGATGGACAGGGAGGAGATACGCAGTATTTT
CDR3: CASSLDGQGGDTQYF

D: TRBD2
J: TRBJ2-5
size: NA
V: TRBV10-3
DNA: TGTGCCATCAGTGGGCGCTTGGGACTAGCGGGAGGTGGTCAGGAGACCCAGTACTTC
CDR3: CAISGRLGLAGGGQETQYF

D: NA
J: TRBJ1-4
size: NA
V: TRBV11-2
DNA: TGTGCCAGCAGCTTTTCTTACGGGGGCCATAATGAAAAACTGTTTTTT
CDR3: CASSFSYGGHNEKLFF

D: NA
J: TRBJ1-3
size: NA
V: TRBV30
DNA: TGTGCCTGGAGCCCGGGACCTACTGGAAACACCATATATTTT
CDR3: CAWSPGPTGNTIYF

D: TRBD1
J: TRBJ2-7
size: NA
V: TRBV2
DNA: TGTGCCAGCAGTGAAGCGTTAGGACAGGGGGCCTACGAGCAGTACTTC
CDR3: CASSEALGQGAYEQYF

D: NA
J: TRBJ1-1
size: NA
V: TRBV21-1
DNA: TGTGCCAGCAGCAAAGGGGTGGAGGGGGGCAGGCGGAACACTGAAGCTTTCTTT
CDR3: CASSKGVEGGRRNTEAFF

D: TRBD1
J: TRBJ2-2
size: NA
V: TRBV18
DNA: TGTGCCAGCTCACCAGCCGGGACAGGGGTAACTACCGGGGAGCTGTTTTTT
CDR3: CASSPAGTGVTTGELFF

D: NA
J: TRBJ1-1
size: NA
V: TRBV5-6
DNA: TGTGCCAGCAGCTTCCGTCCCACAGGGCACGATGAAGCTTTCTTT
CDR3: CASSFRPTGHDEAFF

D: TRBD2
J: TRBJ2-7
size: NA
V: TRBV9
DNA: TGTGCCAGCAGCGTAGGTAGCGGGGGACCTTACGAGCAGTACTTC
CDR3: CASSVGSGGPYEQYF

D: TRBD1
J: TRBJ2-7
size: NA
V: TRBV7-8
DNA: TGTGCCAGCAGCCAGGGAGGGACAGGGGGCGCCTACGAGCAGTACTTC
CDR3: CASSQGGTGGAYEQYF

D: TRBD1
J: TRBJ2-5
size: NA
V: TRBV18
DNA: TGTGCCAGCTCCCCAGGACAGGGGGGAGAGACCCAGTACTTC
CDR3: CASSPGQGGETQYF

D: TRBD2
J: TRBJ2-5
size: NA
V: TRBV7-9
DNA: TGTGCCAGCAGCTTATGGCTAGCGGGGAGGGAGACCCAGTACTTC
CDR3: CASSLWLAGRETQYF

D: TRBD1
J: TRBJ1-1
size: NA
V: TRBV13
DNA: TGTGCCAGCAGCTCCAGAGGGGGCCAGAACACTGAAGCTTTCTTT
CDR3: CASSSRGGQNTEAFF